The 7 T cell receptor beta chains in this list originate from one sample, sequenced in a study of T cell clones after liver transplantation. TCRdb's table, derived via immunoSEQ multiplex PCR, lists solely in-frame clones and lacks some. The table shows approximately 55,000 clones, with 60% to 80% occurring only once. Sample: CD4+ T cells from blood, taken before liver transplant. The receptors were sampled from a human donor who received a liver transplant.

The table lists this clone with a few counts. V usage is TRBV27 and J usage is TRBJ1-2, with 9 bases that match TRBD1. Losses at the gene ends were 4 bases for V and 4 bases for J; bases not matched to a gene: 7. In germline, CDR1 is MNHEY, CDR2 SMNVEV (reference sequence). CDR3 length: 15 amino acids. The chain's CDR3 is CASSSADRGGYGYTF. DNA of the CDR3: TGTGCCAGCAGTTCAGCGGACAGGGGCGGCTATGGCTACACCTTC.

The chain recombines TRBV15 with TRBJ2-3; 11 bases align to TRBD2. This CDR3 contains 17 residues. The ends lost 0 bases at V and 4 bases at J; junction bases unmatched: 6. Germline values: CDR1 LNHNV, CDR2 YYDKDF (reference sequence). The CDR3 DNA sequence: TGTGCCACCAGCAGAGATCTTGTGACTAGCGGGGCAGATACGCAGTATTTT. Amino acids: CATSRDLVTSGADTQYF.

The genes are TRBV6-5 and TRBJ1-3; D is undetermined. CDR1 MNHEY and CDR2 SVGAGI come from the germline V gene. This CDR3 has 15 amino acids. V lost 6 bases, J lost 0 bases, and 12 bases lay in between. The CDR3 spells CASREDGVSGNTIYF. Written as DNA, the CDR3 is TGTGCCAGCAGGGAGGACGGCGTCTCTGGAAACACCATATATTTT.

The chain joins TRBV5-4 to TRBJ2-7; 9 nucleotides align to TRBD1. Germline V gene sequence: CDR1 SGHNT, CDR2 YYREEE (reference sequence). V gave up 2 bases and J gave up 6 bases; unmatched junction bases: 6. The CDR3 consists of 14 residues. CDR3 coding DNA: TGTGCCAGCAGCTTAGGGGACAGGGCTTTCGAGCAGTACTTC. It specifies CASSLGDRAFEQYF. The entire variable domain, with the rest obtained from reference TRBV5-4 and TRBJ2-7, is as follows: ETGVTQSPTHLIKTRGQQVTLRCSSQSGHNTVSWYQQALGQGPQFIFQYYREEENGRGNFPPRFSGLQFPNYSSELNVNALELDDSALYLCASSLGDRAFEQYFGPGTRLTVT.

The V and J genes are TRBV7-2 and TRBJ2-5; TRBD2 matches 7 bases. In germline, CDR1 is SGHTA, CDR2 FQGNSA. CDR3 length: 14 amino acids. Germline trimming cut 0 bases from V and 5 bases from J; bases unmatched to any gene: 3. CDR3 residues: CASSLAWGGETQYF. CDR3 in DNA: TGTGCCAGCAGCTTAGCTTGGGGGGGGGAGACCCAGTACTTC.

A word on this clone: Sequence at one end of the junction differs from germline and may be a read error. The chain carries TRBV7-7 and TRBJ1-1, with 7 bases aligning to TRBD1. CDR3 length equals 11 residues. In germline, CDR1 is SSHAT, CDR2 FNYEAQ (reference sequence). CDR3 loop: CASSVEGAAFF. The CDR3 bases are TGTGCTAGCAGTGTAGAGGGGGCGGCTTTCTTT.

On this clone: Other nucleotide sequences from this sample produce the same CDR3. The V call is TRBV19, the J call TRBJ1-5; D not certain. The CDR3 extends over 12 amino acids. Germline CDR1 and CDR2: LNHDA and SQIVND (reference sequence). V shed 4 bases and J shed 7 bases, with 8 bases lying between them. For the CDR3, the DNA is TGTGCCAGTAGTAGAGGGCTCCAGCCCCAGCATTTT. Its translation is CASSRGLQPQHF.